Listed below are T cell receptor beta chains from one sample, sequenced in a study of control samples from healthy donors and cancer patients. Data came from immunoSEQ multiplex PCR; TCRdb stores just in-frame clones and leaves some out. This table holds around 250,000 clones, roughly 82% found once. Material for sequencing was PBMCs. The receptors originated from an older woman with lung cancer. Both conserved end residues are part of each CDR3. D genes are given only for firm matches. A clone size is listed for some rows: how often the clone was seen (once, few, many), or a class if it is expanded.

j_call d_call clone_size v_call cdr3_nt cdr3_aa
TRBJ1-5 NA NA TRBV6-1 TGTGCCAGCAGTGAAGCGCTGAGCAATCAGCCCCAGCATTTT CASSEALSNQPQHF
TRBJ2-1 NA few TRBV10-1 TGCGCCAGCAGTTTGGGGGCCAGGGATGAGCAGTTCTTC CASSLGARDEQFF
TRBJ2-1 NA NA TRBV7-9 TGTGCCAGCAGCTTAAGAGTCCCCGGGCAGTTCTTC CASSLRVPGQFF
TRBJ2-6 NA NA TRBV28 TGTGCCAGCAGGGGAAGGGAGACCTCTGGGGCCAACGTCCTGACTTTC CASRGRETSGANVLTF
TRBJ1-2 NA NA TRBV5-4 TGTGCCAGCAGCTTGGCCCGGCAATCGACTTATGGCTACACCTTC CASSLARQSTYGYTF
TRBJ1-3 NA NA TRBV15 TGTGCCACCAGCACCCCTTCCCCGGACCGGGGAAACACCATATATTTT CATSTPSPDRGNTIYF
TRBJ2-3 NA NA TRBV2 TGTGCCAGCAGCCCCTCCGCCGGGCTAAGCACAGATACGCAGTATTTT CASSPSAGLSTDTQYF
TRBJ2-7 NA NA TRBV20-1 TGCAGTGCTGCGAGCCACTACGAGCAGTACTTC CSAASHYEQYF
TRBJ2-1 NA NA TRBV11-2 TGTGCCAGCAGCTCACCCAGAGGGGGACTTTGGCAGTTCTTC CASSSPRGGLWQFF
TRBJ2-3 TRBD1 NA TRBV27 TGTGCCAAACCCGGGACAGGTCCTTACACAGATACGCAGTATTTT CAKPGTGPYTDTQYF
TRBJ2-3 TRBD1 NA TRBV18 TGTGCCAGCTCACCGGGACAGGGGACTACAGATACGCAGTATTTT CASSPGQGTTDTQYF
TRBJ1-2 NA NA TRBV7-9 TGTGCCAGCAGCTTAGGGACCACAAACTATGGCTACACCTTC CASSLGTTNYGYTF
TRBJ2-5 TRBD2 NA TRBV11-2 TGTGCCAGCAGCTTAGGCGGGGGGGGGCGCGAGACCCAGTACTTC CASSLGGGGRETQYF
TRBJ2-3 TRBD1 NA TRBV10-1 TGCGCCAGCAGTGAGACCACCGGGACAGGGGCCCTTACAGATACGCAGTATTTT CASSETTGTGALTDTQYF
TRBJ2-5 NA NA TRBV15 TGTGCCACCAGCAGAGGAAATGGGGGGCAAGAGACCCAGTACTTC CATSRGNGGQETQYF
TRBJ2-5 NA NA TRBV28 TGTGCCAGCAGCCATGGACGGGGACGGGCCCAGTACTTC CASSHGRGRAQYF
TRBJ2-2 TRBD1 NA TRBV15 TGTGCCACCAGCAGATTCTCGGGACAGGTCAACACCGGGGAGCTGTTTTTT CATSRFSGQVNTGELFF
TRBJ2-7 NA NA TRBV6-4 TGTGCCAGCAGTGTAGACTCTCTCTCCTACGAGCAGTACTTC CASSVDSLSYEQYF
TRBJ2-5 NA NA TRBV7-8 TGTGCCAGCAGCTTAAGCTGGGTGGGAGAGACCCAGTACTTC CASSLSWVGETQYF
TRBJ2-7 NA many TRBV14 TGTGCCAGCAGCCAAGGTTTCGAGCAGTACTTC CASSQGFEQYF
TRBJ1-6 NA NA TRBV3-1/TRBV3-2 TGTGCCAGCAGCCAAGTATCAGGGGAGGAATCACCCCTCCACTTT CASSQVSGEESPLHF
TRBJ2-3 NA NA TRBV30 TGTGCCTGGGGGGACGGCTCTAGCACAGATACGCAGTATTTT CAWGDGSSTDTQYF
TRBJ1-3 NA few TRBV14 TGTGCCAGCAGCCGAATTCGCGAAGGAAACACCATATATTTT CASSRIREGNTIYF
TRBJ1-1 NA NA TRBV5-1 TGCGCCAGCAGCTCAGGACAATTCAACACTGAAGCTTTCTTT CASSSGQFNTEAFF